This TCR beta chain was recorded in a study of glioma-infiltrating T cells. CDR3 length equals 16 residues. J was trimmed by 0 bases and V by 5 bases; bases with no gene match: 8. CDR1 is SNHLY and CDR2 is FYNNEI in the germline V gene. Points from the study as a whole: Very few CDR3 sequences were shared between tissue and blood. Patients with low tissue-blood divergence carried a signature set of shared blood CDR3 motifs. Gliomas, especially low-grade, showed above-expected tissue-blood divergence; non-neoplastic patients showed below.

This clonotype was found a few times. Its target is not known. The iRepertoire nested amplicon-rescue multiplex PCR amplified TCR alpha and beta CDR3s from RNA. A single record per CDR3 protein comes from TCRdb applying MiXCR to the multiplex PCR reads. The repertoire consists of 300,000 to 450,000 distinct CDR3 sequences, with 35% to 45% occurring once and the leading ten covering more than 10%. The material sequenced was glioma tissue, nonneoplastic brain tissue, or PBMCs (not recorded which). J is TRBJ2-3 and V is TRBV2, with 7 positions matching TRBD1. This TCR was sampled from a human donor with low-grade glioma or glioblastoma, undergoing nonglioma brain surgery, or in good health (not recorded which). The CDR3 reads CASSFGTASSTDTQYF. The CDR3 coding sequence is TGTGCCAGCAGTTTTGGGACAGCGTCTAGCACAGATACGCAGTATTTT.